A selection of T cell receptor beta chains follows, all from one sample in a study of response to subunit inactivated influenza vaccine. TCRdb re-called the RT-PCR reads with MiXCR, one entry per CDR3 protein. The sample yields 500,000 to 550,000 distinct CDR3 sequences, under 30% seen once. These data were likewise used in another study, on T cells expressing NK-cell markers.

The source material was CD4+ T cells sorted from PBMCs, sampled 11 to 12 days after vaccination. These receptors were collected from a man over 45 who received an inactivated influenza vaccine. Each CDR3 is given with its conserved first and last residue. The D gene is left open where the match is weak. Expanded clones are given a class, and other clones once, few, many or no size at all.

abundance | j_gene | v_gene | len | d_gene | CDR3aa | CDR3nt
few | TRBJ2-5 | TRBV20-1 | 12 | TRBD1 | CSATDRGETQYF | TGCAGTGCAACGGACAGGGGAGAGACCCAGTACTTC
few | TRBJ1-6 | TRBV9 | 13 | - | CASSVVGDSPLHF | TGTGCCAGCAGCGTAGTTGGAGATTCACCCCTCCACTTT
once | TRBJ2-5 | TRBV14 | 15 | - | CASSQRQARGETQYF | TGTGCCAGCAGCCAAAGACAGGCTAGGGGAGAGACCCAGTACTTC
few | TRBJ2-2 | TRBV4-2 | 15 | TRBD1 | CASSETGGSPGELFF | TGTGCCAGCAGCGAAACAGGGGGTTCACCCGGGGAGCTGTTTTTT
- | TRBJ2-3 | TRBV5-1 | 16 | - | CASSPGLLKPTDTQYF | TGCGCCAGCAGCCCGGGACTTCTGAAGCCCACAGATACGCAGTATTTT
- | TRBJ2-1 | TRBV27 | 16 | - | CASSLLTSLAGDEQFF | TGTGCCAGCAGTTTATTGACTAGTCTGGCGGGCGATGAGCAGTTCTTC
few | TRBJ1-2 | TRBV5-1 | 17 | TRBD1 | CASSLSDRGRGNYGYTF | TGCGCCAGCAGCTTGTCGGACAGGGGGCGAGGTAACTATGGCTACACCTTC
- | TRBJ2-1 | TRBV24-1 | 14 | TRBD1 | CATSEAQGAGEQFF | TGTGCCACCAGTGAAGCACAGGGGGCCGGGGAGCAGTTCTTC
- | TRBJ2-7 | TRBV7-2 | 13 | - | CASSSPEKYEQYF | TGTGCCAGCAGCTCCCCGGAGAAGTACGAGCAGTACTTC
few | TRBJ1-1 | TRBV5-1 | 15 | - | CASSAAGVGSTEAFF | TGCGCCAGCAGCGCCGCGGGGGTGGGGAGCACTGAAGCTTTCTTT
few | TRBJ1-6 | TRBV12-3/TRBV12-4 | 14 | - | CASSFLAGNSPLHF | -
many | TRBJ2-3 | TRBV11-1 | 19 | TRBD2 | CASSLGLGLAGPVEDTQYF | TGTGCCAGCAGCTTAGGGTTGGGGCTAGCGGGACCCGTAGAAGATACGCAGTATTTT
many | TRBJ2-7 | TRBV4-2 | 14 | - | CASSQVGVRGEQYF | TGTGCCAGCAGCCAAGTAGGCGTACGGGGGGAGCAGTACTTC
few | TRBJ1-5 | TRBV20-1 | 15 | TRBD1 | CSAIYRGRSNQPQHF | TGCAGTGCCATATACAGGGGGCGGAGCAATCAGCCCCAGCATTTT
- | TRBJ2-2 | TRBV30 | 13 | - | CAWSLQGFGELFF | TGTGCCTGGAGCCTACAGGGTTTCGGGGAGCTGTTTTTT
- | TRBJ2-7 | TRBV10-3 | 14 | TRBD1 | CAISDEGAPGEQYF | TGTGCCATCAGTGATGAGGGGGCGCCTGGCGAGCAGTACTTC
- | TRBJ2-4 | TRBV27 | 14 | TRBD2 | CASRDSGGFNIQYF | TGTGCCAGCAGGGATAGCGGGGGGTTCAACATTCAGTACTTC
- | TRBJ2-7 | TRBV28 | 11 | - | CASSYQALQYF | TGTGCCAGCAGTTACCAGGCCCTGCAGTACTTC
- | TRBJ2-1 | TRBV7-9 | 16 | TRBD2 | CASSAASGPGDNEQFF | TGTGCCAGCAGCGCAGCTAGCGGGCCCGGGGACAATGAGCAGTTCTTC
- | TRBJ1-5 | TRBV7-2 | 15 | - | CASSLTGGMKQPQHF | TGTGCCAGCAGCTTAACCGGGGGAATGAAACAGCCCCAGCATTTT
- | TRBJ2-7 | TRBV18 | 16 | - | CASSPPIAGRTYEQYF | TGTGCCAGCTCACCACCGATAGCAGGGCGGACCTACGAGCAGTACTTC
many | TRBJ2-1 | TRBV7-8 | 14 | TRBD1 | CASSYRDRGNEQFF | TGTGCCAGCAGCTACCGGGACAGGGGGAATGAGCAGTTCTTC
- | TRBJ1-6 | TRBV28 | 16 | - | CASSPPGWGVNSPLHF | TGTGCCAGCAGTCCCCCGGGTTGGGGTGTGAATTCACCCCTCCACTTT
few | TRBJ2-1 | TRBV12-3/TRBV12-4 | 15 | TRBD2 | CASSFQAGAYNEQFF | TGTGCCAGCAGTTTCCAAGCGGGGGCCTACAATGAGCAGTTCTTC
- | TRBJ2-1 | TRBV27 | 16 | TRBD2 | CASSSGTSRAYNEQFF | TGTGCCAGCAGTTCCGGGACTAGCCGGGCCTACAATGAGCAGTTCTTC
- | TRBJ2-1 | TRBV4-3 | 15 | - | CASSQDLGQNNEQFF | TGCGCCAGCAGCCAAGATCTAGGGCAGAACAATGAGCAGTTCTTC
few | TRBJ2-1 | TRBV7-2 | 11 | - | CASSLVMRQFF | TGTGCCAGCAGCTTGGTAATGCGGCAGTTCTTC
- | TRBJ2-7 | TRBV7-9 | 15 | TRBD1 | CASSLALRDRGEQYF | TGTGCCAGCAGCTTAGCGCTAAGGGACAGAGGCGAGCAGTACTTC
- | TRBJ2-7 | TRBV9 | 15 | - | CASSARSWDFYEQYF | TGTGCCAGCAGCGCCCGTAGTTGGGACTTCTACGAGCAGTACTTC
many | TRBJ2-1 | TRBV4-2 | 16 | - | CASSQDQASSYNEQFF | TGTGCCAGCAGCCAAGATCAAGCGTCCTCCTACAATGAGCAGTTCTTC
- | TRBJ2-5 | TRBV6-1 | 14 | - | CASRGTRRMETQYF | TGTGCCAGCAGGGGGACAAGAAGAATGGAGACCCAGTACTTC
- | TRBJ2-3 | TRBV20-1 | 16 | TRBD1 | CSARSARGLRTDTQYF | TGCAGTGCTAGATCCGCCAGGGGGCTTCGGACAGATACGCAGTATTTT